These 17 T cell receptor beta chains were sequenced from one sample in a study of T-cell memory formation after mild COVID-19. TCRdb independently ran MiXCR on the 5' RACE reads; one entry per CDR3 protein. Of under 700,000 distinct CDR3 sequences in the sample, 20% are singletons; the top ten hold around 12%. Sequencing was performed on PBMCs or a T cell subset sorted from them (not recorded which). These receptors all stem from an adult woman who had mild COVID-19 (a few samples of this study predate the infection). Cell type and time point are not known.

A few counts support this clonotype. The J gene is TRBJ2-7, the V gene TRBV4-1; a possible D gene is TRBD1 (6 bases). The V and J ends lost 1 base and 6 bases respectively, with 13 bases between them. CDR1 and CDR2 from the germline V gene are MGHRA and YSYEKL. This CDR3 is built from 14 residues. In nucleotides, the CDR3 is TGCGCCAGCAGCCAAGCGGCAGGGGCAGGCGAGCAGTACTTC. It codes for CASSQAAGAGEQYF.

This clonotype has just a few counts. The chain is built from TRBV28 and TRBJ2-7, with D perhaps given as TRBD1 or TRBD2 (5 bases each). The CDR3 runs 11 residues. Germline assignment: CDR1 MDHEN and CDR2 SYDVKM. Trimming cost V 4 bases and J 10 bases, with 11 bases left between them. The DNA of the CDR3 is TGTGCCAGCAGTTCCGACGGGGCACAGTACTTC. Amino acids: CASSSDGAQYF.

The chain recombines TRBV25-1 with TRBJ1-6; D gene unclear. This CDR3 contains 13 residues. V gave up 5 bases and J gave up 1 base, with 3 bases separating them. Germline values: CDR1 MGHDK, CDR2 SYGVNS. CDR3 sequence reads: CASSPSYNSPLHF. The CDR3 nucleotides read TGTGCCAGCAGTCCATCCTATAATTCACCCCTCCACTTT.

This clonotype showed up just a few times. The CDR3 DNA sequence: TGCGCCAGCAGCTTGGGAGCGGGGTCGAACAATGAGCAGTTCTTC. Amino acid sequence: CASSLGAGSNNEQFF. The rearrangement joins TRBV5-1 to TRBJ2-1, with 7 bases lining up with TRBD2. V lost 0 bases to trimming and J lost 5 bases; unmatched junction nucleotides: 5. Per germline, CDR1 SGHRS and CDR2 YFSETQ. CDR3 size: 15 residues. The variable domain in full, completed from reference TRBV5-1 and TRBJ2-1, reads KAGVTQTPRYLIKTRGQQVTLSCSPISGHRSVSWYQQTPGQGLQFLFEYFSETQRNKGNFPGRFSGRQFSNSRSEMNVSTLELGDSALYLCASSLGAGSNNEQFFGPGTRLTVL.

This sequence joins TRBV29-1 and TRBJ2-5; D remains ambiguous. Germline CDR1 is SQVTM and CDR2 is ANQGSEA. CDR3 length: 14 residues. V lost 1 base to trimming and J lost 10 bases, with 19 bases between them. The CDR3 coding sequence is TGCAGCGTTGAAGTCGCAGCTTCGGTGGGGAACCAGTACTTC. Translation gives CSVEVAASVGNQYF.

This clonotype showed up many times. The V gene is TRBV14, the J gene TRBJ2-1; 7 bases agree with TRBD1. After removal of 4 bases from V and 9 bases from J, the junction contained 15 bases not matched to a gene. The V gene's germline CDR1 is SGHDN and CDR2 FVKESK. The CDR3 is 16 amino acids. CDR3 sequence (DNA): TGTGCCAGCAGCCTGTGGACAGGCGGCTCGAGCGGTGAGCAGTTCTTC. Amino acids: CASSLWTGGSSGEQFF.

The sample holds a few counts of this clonotype. The genes are TRBV10-3 and TRBJ2-1; the match to TRBD2 covers 9 bases. J gave up 4 bases and V 1 base, and 11 bases lay outside the gene matches. Germline assignment: CDR1 ENHRY and CDR2 SYGVKD. The CDR3 runs to 18 residues. DNA of the CDR3: TGTGCCATCAGTGAGTTGCTGGCGGCTAGCGGGACTTACAATGAGCAGTTCTTC. Protein product: CAISELLAASGTYNEQFF.

V gene TRBV2 combines with J gene TRBJ2-3, with 11 bases that match TRBD2. The V and J ends lost 5 bases and 5 bases, in that order; junction bases with no gene match: 6. Germline assignment: CDR1 SNHLY and CDR2 FYNNEI. CDR3 length: 15 amino acids. DNA of the CDR3: TGTGCCAGCAGTAGGCCTAGCGGGGGGAGAGATACGCAGTATTTT. It specifies CASSRPSGGRDTQYF.

V is TRBV29-1 and J is TRBJ2-1; 7 positions match TRBD2. This CDR3 comprises 16 residues. Germline V gives CDR1 SQVTM, CDR2 ANQGSEA. The junction had 12 bases not matched to a gene; V was cut back by 7 bases and J by 0 bases. The CDR3 nucleotides are TGCAGCGGCTCGAACCCGGGACTATTCTCCTACAATGAGCAGTTCTTC. Translated: CSGSNPGLFSYNEQFF.

This clonotype was seen only once. The CDR3 loop is CASSQAGSPSYEQYF. In nucleotides, the CDR3 is TGCGCCAGCAGCCAAGCCGGAAGCCCCTCCTACGAGCAGTACTTC. The chain combines TRBV4-3 with TRBJ2-7; no clear D. The germline gives CDR1 LGHNA, CDR2 YSLEER. The ends were cut back, 1 base at V and 0 bases at J, with 10 bases in the middle. The CDR3 contains 15 residues.

This clonotype was seen repeatedly, ten times or more. V usage is TRBV5-5 and J usage is TRBJ2-5; a weak D match, TRBD1 (6 bases). CDR3 length: 15 residues. The germline CDR1 and CDR2 sequences are SGHKS and YYEKEE (reference sequence). V was clipped by 4 bases and J by 5 bases, with 18 bases between them. The CDR3 coding sequence is TGTGCCAGCAGCCCTACAGGGCTCCCCCGGGAGACCCAGTACTTC. Translated: CASSPTGLPRETQYF.

The rearrangement joins TRBV5-6 to TRBJ2-1; 7 bases align to TRBD1. The germline V gene encodes CDR1 SGHDT and CDR2 YYEEEE. This CDR3 contains 15 residues. With V trimmed by 0 bases and J by 3 bases, 3 bases remained unmatched. The CDR3 coding sequence is TGTGCCAGCAGCTTGGATGGGACAGACTACAATGAGCAGTTCTTC. Protein: CASSLDGTDYNEQFF.

This clonotype turned up a few times. The rearrangement joins TRBV27 to TRBJ2-7, with TRBD1 as a possible D gene (6 bases). In germline, CDR1 is MNHEY, CDR2 SMNVEV (reference sequence). V was pared by 6 bases and J by 5 bases, with 17 bases between. CDR3 length equals 14 residues. Written as DNA, the CDR3 is TGTGCCAGCAGGAGAACAGGGCGTTTGGACGAGCAGTACTTC. Encoded protein: CASRRTGRLDEQYF.

The sample holds a few counts of this clonotype. V and J are TRBV21-1 and TRBJ2-7; the table's D gene call, TRBD2, was not cross checked with the DNA. TRBV21-1 has pseudogene status. The CDR3 is 14 residues long. The CDR3 coding sequence is TGTGCCAGCAGCACCCCTAGTCGCCTCTACGAGCAGTACTTC. The encoded protein is CASSTPSRLYEQYF.

J is TRBJ2-3 and V is TRBV28; no clear D gene. Germline CDR1 is MDHEN and CDR2 is SYDVKM. This CDR3 comprises 13 residues. V lost 7 bases and J lost 6, with 14 bases in between. The CDR3 reads CASIPSGPDTQYF. CDR3 DNA sequence: TGTGCCAGCATCCCCTCGGGCCCGGATACGCAGTATTTT.

V gene TRBV3-1 combines with J gene TRBJ1-1, with TRBD1 as a possible D gene (5 bases). Germline lookup yields CDR1 LGHDT and CDR2 YNNKEL (reference sequence). The CDR3 contains 16 residues. V shed 5 bases and J shed 2 bases, with 18 bases lying between them. This CDR3 is CASSGGAGTENTEAFF. In nucleotides, the CDR3 is TGTGCCAGCAGCGGAGGGGCCGGGACGGAAAACACTGAAGCTTTCTTT.

The table lists this clonotype with a few counts. The V and J genes are TRBV7-6 and TRBJ2-4; possibly TRBD1 for D (5 bases). V was pared by 1 base and J by 1 base, with 14 bases between. Germline V CDR1 and CDR2: SGHVS, FNYEAQ. The CDR3 spans 17 residues. CDR3 nucleotide sequence: TGTGCCAGCAGCTTAGAGCGAGGCAGGGTCGCCAAAAACATTCAGTACTTC. Residues: CASSLERGRVAKNIQYF.